The source of this T cell receptor (beta chain) is a study of T and B cells in COVID-19 patients. Study information: Recovered patients mostly had mild to moderate COVID-19 managed as outpatients. Critical illness requiring mechanical ventilation or extracorporeal membrane oxygenation affected about 55% of the roughly 20 active-infection patients.

This CDR3 is 15 amino acids long. The V and J ends lost 5 bases and 8 bases, in that order; junction bases with no gene match: 8. Germline values: CDR1 SGHNT, CDR2 YENEEA. In its sample, this clonotype ranks as medium-sized (0.01 to 0.1%). TRB was amplified from approximately 250-480 ng of blood genomic DNA. TRB rearrangements were amplified by multiplex PCR with BIOMED2 TRB-A/B primers. TCRdb re-derived calls from the multiplex PCR reads in MiXCR, one entry per CDR3 protein. The sample records about 8,900 distinct CDR3 sequences, about a third being singletons. The chain uses TRBV11-3 and TRBJ2-1; 11 bases match TRBD2. Sequenced input: blood. The clonotype comes from a human donor with active COVID-19. The CDR3 region is CASSHLAGGTHEQFF. CDR3 DNA: TGTGCCAGCAGCCATCTAGCGGGAGGAACCCATGAGCAGTTCTTC.